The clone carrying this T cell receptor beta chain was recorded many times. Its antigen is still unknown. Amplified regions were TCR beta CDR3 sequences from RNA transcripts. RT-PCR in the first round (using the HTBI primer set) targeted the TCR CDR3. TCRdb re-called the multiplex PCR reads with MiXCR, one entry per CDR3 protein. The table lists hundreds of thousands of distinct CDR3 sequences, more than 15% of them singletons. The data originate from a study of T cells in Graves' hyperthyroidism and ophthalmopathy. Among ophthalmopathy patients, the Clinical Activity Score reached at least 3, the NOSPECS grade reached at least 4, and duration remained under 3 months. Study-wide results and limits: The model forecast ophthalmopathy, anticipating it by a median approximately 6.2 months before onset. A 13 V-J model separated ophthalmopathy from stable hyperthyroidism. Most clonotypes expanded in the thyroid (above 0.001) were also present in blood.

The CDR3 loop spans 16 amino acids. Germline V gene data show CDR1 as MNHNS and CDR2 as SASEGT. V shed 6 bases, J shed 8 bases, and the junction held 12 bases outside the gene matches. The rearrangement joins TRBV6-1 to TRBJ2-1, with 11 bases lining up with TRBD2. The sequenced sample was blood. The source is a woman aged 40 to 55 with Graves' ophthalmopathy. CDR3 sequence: CASRITSGSPSDEQFF. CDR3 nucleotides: TGTGCCAGCAGAATTACTAGCGGGAGCCCCAGTGATGAGCAGTTCTTC.